These 26 T cell receptor beta chains were all obtained from the same sample, sequenced in a study of blood T cell repertoires in COVID-19. Using immunoSEQ multiplex PCR, the repertoire was profiled, and TCRdb retains in-frame clones only, with some absent. The sample holds around 390,000 clones, around nine tenths seen once. Sequencing was performed on PBMCs or T cells enriched from blood (not recorded which). These receptors all stem from a woman aged 50 to 60 who had recovered from COVID-19.

The chain employs TRBV6-1 and TRBJ2-2; tentatively, D is TRBD2 (6 bases). Germline V CDR1 and CDR2: MNHNS, SASEGT. The CDR3 has 16 amino acids. Trimming removed 2 bases from V and 2 bases from J, with 12 bases in between. Here the CDR3 DNA reads TGTGCCAGCAGTGAATGGGGCGGGGTTAACACCGGGGAGCTGTTTTTT. As protein: CASSEWGGVNTGELFF.

This chain connects TRBV27 to TRBJ2-7; 8 bases map to TRBD1. The CDR3 has 13 amino acids. Germline CDR1 and CDR2: MNHEY and SMNVEV (reference sequence). The V segment lost 3 bases and the J segment 6 bases; nucleotides outside the gene matches: 4. The CDR3 DNA sequence: TGTGCCAGCAGTTTGTACGGGACAGGCGAGCAGTACTTC. Residues: CASSLYGTGEQYF.

The J gene is TRBJ2-1, the V gene TRBV9; D is perhaps TRBD2 (6 bases). CDR3 length equals 15 residues. Between the trimmed V and J ends, which lost 2 bases and 0 bases, there was a span of 9 bases. Per the germline V gene, CDR1 is SGDLS and CDR2 is YYNGEE. The CDR3 region has the DNA TGTGCCAGCAGCGTTTCGGGGGACTCCTACAATGAGCAGTTCTTC. This sequence encodes CASSVSGDSYNEQFF. Combining the CDR3 with reference TRBV9 and TRBJ2-1 gives the whole variable domain DSGVTQTPKHLITATGQRVTLRCSPRSGDLSVYWYQQSLDQGLQFLIQYYNGEERAKGNILERFSAQQFPDLHSELNLSSLELGDSALYFCASSVSGDSYNEQFFGPGTRLTVL.

The chain uses TRBV30 and TRBJ1-1, with D unclear. The CDR3 runs 11 residues. In germline, CDR1 is GTSNPN, CDR2 SVGIG (reference sequence). The V gene lost 5 bases and the J gene lost 11 bases, with 15 bases spanning the gap. CDR3 nucleotides: TGTGCCTGGGGGGAGGTGGGTAAGGCTTTCTTT. This encodes CAWGEVGKAFF.

This chain connects TRBV11-2 to TRBJ2-1; D remains unclear. CDR1 is SGHAT and CDR2 is FQNNGV in the germline V gene. V lost 3 bases and J lost 7, with 13 bases in between. The CDR3 runs to 14 residues. The chain's CDR3 is CASSFTRNGNEQFF. DNA of the CDR3: TGTGCCAGCAGCTTCACCAGGAACGGTAATGAGCAGTTCTTC.

This sequence joins TRBV4-3 and TRBJ1-1, with D perhaps matching TRBD1 (5 bases). CDR1 is LGHNA and CDR2 is YSLEER in the germline V gene. CDR3 length equals 15 residues. The ends were cut back, 4 bases at V and 4 bases at J, with 16 bases in the middle. In DNA, the CDR3 is TGCGCCAGCAGCCTAGAACAGGCGGGGAGCACTGAAGCTTTCTTT. Amino acid sequence: CASSLEQAGSTEAFF.

The chain has TRBV3-1 (or the pseudogene TRBV3-2) and TRBJ2-1, with 11 nucleotides matching TRBD2. The J segment lost 5 bases and the V segment lost 6 bases, leaving 15 bases of the junction unmatched. Germline lookup yields CDR1 LGHDT and CDR2 YNNKEL (reference sequence). CDR3 size: 18 residues. The DNA of the CDR3 is TGTGCCAGCAGTAGTAGCGGGGGGGCCGCGGGCGGGCACAATGAGCAGTTCTTC. It translates to CASSSSGGAAGGHNEQFF.

This chain joins TRBV3-1 (or the pseudogene TRBV3-2) and TRBJ2-1; 7 positions match TRBD2. The V segment lost 4 bases and the J segment 3 bases; nucleotides outside the gene matches: 6. The CDR3 runs to 15 residues. CDR1 is LGHDT and CDR2 is YNNKEL in the germline V gene (reference sequence). The CDR3 DNA follows: TGTGCCAGCAGCCCCTCCGGGACTATCTACAATGAGCAGTTCTTC. The encoded protein is CASSPSGTIYNEQFF.

The chain links TRBV4-1 to TRBJ2-5; 9 bases line up with TRBD1. Germline V gene sequence: CDR1 MGHRA, CDR2 YSYEKL. CDR3 length: 16 residues. Trimming took 2 bases from V and 7 from J; bases not matched to a gene: 11. CDR3 loop: CASSQSSTGGVGTQYF. Written as DNA, the CDR3 is TGCGCCAGCAGCCAAAGTTCAACAGGGGGCGTTGGGACCCAGTACTTC.

V usage is TRBV30 and J usage is TRBJ1-5, with a possible D match to TRBD1 (5 bases). This CDR3 is built from 13 residues. Trimming stripped 8 bases from V and 2 bases from J, with 13 bases between. Per germline, CDR1 GTSNPN and CDR2 SVGIG (reference sequence). Written as DNA, the CDR3 is TGTGCCGGGGGTGCTGAGGGCAATCAGCCCCAGCATTTT. This translates into CAGGAEGNQPQHF.

As concerns this clone: At the DNA level, this CDR3 is encoded by other sequences in the same sample as well. The chain combines TRBV9 with TRBJ1-3, with a possible D match to TRBD1 (6 bases). The germline V gene has CDR1 SGDLS and CDR2 YYNGEE. Trimming removed 0 bases from V and 1 base from J, with 11 bases in between. The CDR3 consists of 16 residues. The CDR3 nucleotides read TGTGCCAGCAGCGTAGACCCCAGGGGATCTGGAAACACCATATATTTT. Translation: CASSVDPRGSGNTIYF.

A note on this clone: Other DNA sequences in the same sample also yield this CDR3. The gene calls are TRBV30 and TRBJ1-6; D perhaps matches TRBD1 (5 bases). The CDR3 runs to 12 residues. V shed 5 bases and J shed 7 bases, with 9 bases lying between them. In germline, CDR1 is GTSNPN, CDR2 SVGIG (reference sequence). CDR3 loop: CAWGRGNSPLHF. In DNA, the CDR3 is TGTGCCTGGGGGCGGGGGAATTCACCCCTCCACTTT.

The chain employs TRBV4-1 and TRBJ1-2; 7 bases map to TRBD1. The CDR3 spans 13 residues. The V gene's germline CDR1 is MGHRA and CDR2 YSYEKL. V trimming: 5 bases; J trimming: 6 bases; junction bases outside the gene matches: 6. The CDR3: CASSLTGMDGYTF. The CDR3 DNA reads as TGCGCCAGCAGCTTGACAGGGATGGATGGCTACACCTTC.

The chain couples TRBV28 to TRBJ1-2, with 9 bases matching TRBD1. Germline-derived CDR1 and CDR2 are MDHEN and SYDVKM. The CDR3 spans 13 residues. Losses at the gene ends were 5 bases for V and 8 bases for J; bases not matched to a gene: 6. Here the CDR3 DNA reads TGTGCCAGCAGTCACAGGGGGCTAGGCGGCTACACCTTC. It encodes CASSHRGLGGYTF.

The rearrangement links TRBV30 to TRBJ1-1; D not certain. Germline values: CDR1 GTSNPN, CDR2 SVGIG (reference sequence). The CDR3 covers 13 residues. V shed 0 bases and J shed 5 bases, with 10 bases lying between them. CDR3 protein: CAWSVLDGTEAFF. CDR3 in DNA: TGTGCCTGGAGTGTACTAGACGGGACTGAAGCTTTCTTT.

In its sample, this clone was seen a few times. The rearrangement links TRBV30 to TRBJ2-7; a possible D gene is TRBD1 (7 bases). The CDR3 runs to 13 residues. V was clipped by 5 bases and J by 3 bases, with 14 bases between them. In germline, CDR1 is GTSNPN, CDR2 SVGIG (reference sequence). CDR3 sequence reads: CAWARQGLYEQYF. CDR3 nucleotides: TGTGCCTGGGCCAGACAGGGACTCTACGAGCAGTACTTC.

V usage is TRBV6-5 and J usage is TRBJ1-1; D is undetermined. Germline CDR1 MNHEY, CDR2 SVGAGI. The CDR3 consists of 13 residues. V lost 10 bases and J lost 3, with 15 bases in between. The CDR3 nucleotides are TGTGCCACTTCACGCTTGGCGGACACTGAAGCTTTCTTT. Translation: CATSRLADTEAFF.

The gene calls are TRBV10-3 and TRBJ2-7, with 12 positions matching TRBD1. The CDR3 covers 14 residues. V gave up 4 bases and J gave up 6 bases; unmatched junction bases: 4. Per germline, CDR1 ENHRY and CDR2 SYGVKD. The CDR3 sequence: CAISVGQGAREQYF. The CDR3 DNA sequence: TGTGCCATCAGTGTGGGACAGGGGGCTCGCGAGCAGTACTTC.

This clone was counted only a few times. CDR3 sequence reads: CAITPGRQDTEAFF. The DNA for the CDR3 is TGTGCCATCACCCCAGGGAGACAGGACACTGAAGCTTTCTTT. The chain recombines TRBV10-3 with TRBJ1-1; maybe TRBD1 (6 bases). In germline, CDR1 is ENHRY, CDR2 SYGVKD. The CDR3 runs 14 residues. V dropped 7 bases and J dropped 3 bases, with 15 bases sitting between them.

In its sample, this clone was seen a few times. The chain recombines TRBV3-1 (or the pseudogene TRBV3-2) with TRBJ1-4, with a weak D call TRBD1 (5 bases). V was trimmed by 4 bases and J by 4 bases, leaving 13 bases between them. The CDR3 spans 15 residues. Germline-derived CDR1 and CDR2 are LGHDT and YNNKEL (reference sequence). The CDR3: CASSPRQPYNEKLFF. As DNA, the CDR3 is TGTGCCAGCAGCCCCAGACAGCCTTATAATGAAAAACTGTTTTTT.

V and J are TRBV10-3 and TRBJ1-5; TRBD1 might be the D (5 bases). Deletions cut 6 bases from V and 3 bases from J, with 9 bases between. The CDR3 is 13 amino acids. Germline V gene sequence: CDR1 ENHRY, CDR2 SYGVKD. The CDR3 coding sequence is TGTGCCATCAGGCAGGGCCCCAATCAGCCCCAGCATTTT. It encodes CAIRQGPNQPQHF.

This chain uses TRBV5-4 with TRBJ2-5; TRBD2 agrees at 10 bases. Unmatched junction bases numbered 16, after V lost 4 bases and J lost 7 bases. There are 17 residues in the CDR3. Germline CDR1 reads SGHNT; CDR2 reads YYREEE (reference sequence). The CDR3 DNA reads TGTGCCAGCAGCCTTCACGGGAGCGGGGGGGCCGGTCGGACCCAGTACTTC. This translates into CASSLHGSGGAGRTQYF.

V and J are TRBV28 and TRBJ1-1; D might be TRBD1 (6 bases). Germline values: CDR1 MDHEN, CDR2 SYDVKM. Between the trimmed V and J ends, which lost 8 bases and 0 bases, there was a span of 10 bases. The length of the CDR3 is 13 residues. The CDR3 nucleotides read TGTGCCAGCCGGACAGTGATGAACACTGAAGCTTTCTTT. Amino acid sequence: CASRTVMNTEAFF.

V is TRBV3-1 (or the pseudogene TRBV3-2) and J is TRBJ2-7; 7 positions match TRBD1. The CDR3 runs to 14 residues. CDR1 is LGHDT and CDR2 is YNNKEL in the germline V gene (reference sequence). J was trimmed by 3 bases and V by 1 base; bases with no gene match: 3. CDR3 region: CASSQATGIYEQYF. CDR3 DNA: TGTGCCAGCAGCCAAGCGACAGGGATCTACGAGCAGTACTTC.

The chain uses TRBV10-3 and TRBJ2-5; TRBD2 might be the D (5 bases). The CDR3 has 15 residues. Trimming removed 0 bases at V and 1 base at J, with 9 bases between. Germline-derived CDR1 and CDR2 are ENHRY and SYGVKD. CDR3: CAISESLARQETQYF. CDR3 sequence (DNA): TGTGCCATCAGTGAGTCCCTAGCCCGCCAAGAGACCCAGTACTTC.

This clone occurred once. The rearrangement links TRBV11-2 to TRBJ1-1, with 7 positions matching TRBD1. The CDR3 spans 15 residues. After removal of 5 bases from V and 3 bases from J, the junction contained 9 bases not matched to a gene. Germline V gene lookup returns CDR1 SGHAT and CDR2 FQNNGV. The DNA for the CDR3 is TGTGCCAGCAGCCCGACAGGGTTGGGGGACACTGAAGCTTTCTTT. This encodes CASSPTGLGDTEAFF.